The text below deals with one TCR beta chain. Its target is unknown. Prepared libraries of TCR beta cDNA carried unique molecular identifiers. TCRdb independently ran MiXCR on the PCR reads; one entry per CDR3 protein. This table has some 690,000 distinct CDR3 sequences, just under 30% appearing once. This specimen comes from a study of post-analysis software for immune sequencing data. Study information: Progressive-relapsing, secondary progressive and relapsing-remitting multiple sclerosis were among the disease courses included.

Overall study results and limits: TRBV5-6, TRBV5-1 and TRBV20-1 belonged to a set of about five TRBV segments that were more frequent in patients than controls.

The CDR3 is 16 amino acids. In germline, CDR1 is DFQATT, CDR2 SNEGSKA (reference sequence). The trim removed 6 bases at V and 4 bases at J, leaving 12 bases unmatched. This sequence was found in a girl aged 5-17 years with multiple sclerosis. The V and J genes are TRBV20-1 and TRBJ2-1; 10 bases line up with TRBD2. What was sequenced was blood. CDR3 in amino acids: CSAGDAGTSVYNEQFF. The CDR3 coding sequence is TGCAGTGCCGGCGACGCCGGGACTAGCGTTTACAATGAGCAGTTCTTC.